The clone carrying this T cell receptor beta chain appeared a few times. Its target is not known. This entry belongs to a study of shared clonotypes between healthy human individuals. General study findings and limits: Clonotype sharing among donors, it was expected, would be affected by sequencing depth. Some naive CD4 clonotypes, roughly 5%, turned up in common across a few donors.

The investigators split CD4+ cells into a CD45RA+ naive subset and a CD45RA-negative memory subset. CDR1 and CDR2 from the germline V gene are MNHNY and SVGAGI (reference sequence). Between the trimmed V and J ends, which lost 6 bases and 4 bases, there was a span of 10 bases. CDR3 length equals 13 residues. DNA at 200 ng, around 30,000 T cell genomes, went into sorted-subset replicate PCRs. Using immunoSEQ multiplex PCR, the repertoire was profiled, and TCRdb retains in-frame clones only, with some absent. The sample lists 330,000 or so clones, more than 60% occurring once. This chain uses TRBV6-6 with TRBJ1-5; D uncertain. This clonotype was sampled from a young man in good health. The sample consisted of memory CD4+ T cells sorted from blood. Stated subset: CD45RA-negative fraction. CDR3 coding DNA: TGTGCCAGCAGCAGAGACCGGAATCAGCCCCAGCATTTT. Amino acid sequence: CASSRDRNQPQHF.